This entry features one TCR beta chain sequence. The antigen it binds to is not known. Base qualities were left out, and no much larger clone turns up one base away. The data were obtained in a study of blood T cell repertoires in COVID-19 (TCRdb year 2020). Regarding the research as a whole: The collaborator samples originated in the United States, Italy and Spain and spanned the acute and convalescent phases of COVID-19. The material from the prospective study consisted of cDNA or gDNA derived from T cells, B-cell-depleted T cells, or PBMCs. Subjects who had been exposed to COVID-19, were actively infected with it, or had recovered from it provided the deeply sampled blood TCRbeta repertoires that made up the dataset. A freely available public database, intended as a resource for researchers studying the immune response to SARS-CoV-2, is where the repertoires were released. The samples were drawn from two sources: the first 160 participants of the ongoing ImmuneRACE study, and 1,254 subjects contributed by 6 global collaborators. Nearly every sample came with metadata listing a de-identified subject ID, COVID-19 status, age in years and sex. Where available, HLA class I and class II types were obtained from metadata supplied by the sample provider rather than from assay-based typing.

The collaborating institutions used their own protocols to collect whole blood in K2EDTA tubes. For TCRbeta analysis, collaborators shipped samples in one of three forms: frozen whole blood, isolated PBMCs, or DNA extracted from either of those sample types. What the work shows at the level of the full study, not this receptor alone: How much clinical and demographic metadata was included differed by source and by participant, and the metadata was provided uncurated.

The immunoSEQ Assay, a bias-controlled multiplex PCR, was used to amplify TCRbeta CDR3 regions from genomic DNA. The published analysis was carried out like this. Nucleated cell counts per sample were estimated from amplification of reference gene primers within the assay. To quantify the absolute abundance of each unique TCRbeta CDR3 rearrangement, sequence reads were collapsed and filtered. Productive Simpson clonality was computed per sample as the square root of Simpson's diversity index over productive rearrangements. TCRdb took this table from immuneACCESS and kept in-frame rearrangements with V and J called. Such tables lack part of the clones; where checked against another copy, unresolved V genes explain under half of the gap, and the rest is unexplained. That table gives V, J and clone size, and the DNA gave D and trimming. In all, the sample holds approximately 75,000 clones, and roughly 87% of those were seen once. The ten largest clones take up approximately 30% of the sample.

Trimming leaves V shorter by 4 bases and J shorter by 6 bases, with the junction holding 9 bases beyond the gene matches. The germline V gene provides CDR1 SGHRS and CDR2 YFSETQ. Counted from cysteine to phenylalanine, this CDR3 has 16 amino acids. Only the CDR3 part of the read is kept: 48 bases, read in frame from the first base. Rearrangement joined TRBV5-1 to TRBJ2-2, and 10 junction bases match TRBD2. The sequence came from a man over 45 with acute or convalescent COVID-19. Input material: peripheral blood. The DNA sequence follows: TGCGCCAGCAGCCCTGAGCGGGGGGGCCGATCCGGGGAGCTGTTTTTT. Translated, this is CASSPERGGRSGELFF. Joined to the reference TRBV5-1 and TRBJ2-2 proteins, this CDR3 gives the full variable domain: KAGVTQTPRYLIKTRGQQVTLSCSPISGHRSVSWYQQTPGQGLQFLFEYFSETQRNKGNFPGRFSGRQFSNSRSEMNVSTLELGDSALYLCASSPERGGRSGELFFGEGSRLTVL.